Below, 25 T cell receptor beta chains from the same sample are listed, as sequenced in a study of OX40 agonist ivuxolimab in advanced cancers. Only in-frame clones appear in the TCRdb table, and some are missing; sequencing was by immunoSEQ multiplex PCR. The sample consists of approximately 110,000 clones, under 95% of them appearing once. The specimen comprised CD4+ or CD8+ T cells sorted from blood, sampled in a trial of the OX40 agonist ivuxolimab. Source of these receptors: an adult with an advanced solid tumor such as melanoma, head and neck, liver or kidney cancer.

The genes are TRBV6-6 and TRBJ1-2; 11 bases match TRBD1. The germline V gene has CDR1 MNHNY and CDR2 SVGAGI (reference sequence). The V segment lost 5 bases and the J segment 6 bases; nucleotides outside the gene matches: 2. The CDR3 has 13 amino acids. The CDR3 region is CASSADRGHGYTF. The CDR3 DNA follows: TGTGCCAGCAGTGCGGACAGGGGGCATGGCTACACCTTC.

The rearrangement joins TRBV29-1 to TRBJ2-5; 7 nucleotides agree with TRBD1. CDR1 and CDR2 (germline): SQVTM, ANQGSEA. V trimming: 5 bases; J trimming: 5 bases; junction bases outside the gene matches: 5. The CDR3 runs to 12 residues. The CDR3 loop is CSVRGGLETQYF. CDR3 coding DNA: TGCAGCGTTCGAGGGGGCCTCGAGACCCAGTACTTC.

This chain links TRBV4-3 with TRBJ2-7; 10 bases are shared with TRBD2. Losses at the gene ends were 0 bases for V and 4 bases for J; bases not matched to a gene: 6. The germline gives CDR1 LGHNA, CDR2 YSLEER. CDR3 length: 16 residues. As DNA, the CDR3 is TGCGCCAGCAGCCAAGATTCGCTAGCGGGAGTTTACGAGCAGTACTTC. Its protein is CASSQDSLAGVYEQYF.

DNA of the CDR3: TGCGCCAGCAACGTAAGTGAAGCTTTCTTT. Translating gives CASNVSEAFF. The rearrangement uses TRBV5-1 and TRBJ1-1; D not resolved. This CDR3 has 10 residues. The germline CDR1 and CDR2 sequences are SGHRS and YFSETQ. V was trimmed by 6 bases and J by 7 bases, leaving 7 bases between them.

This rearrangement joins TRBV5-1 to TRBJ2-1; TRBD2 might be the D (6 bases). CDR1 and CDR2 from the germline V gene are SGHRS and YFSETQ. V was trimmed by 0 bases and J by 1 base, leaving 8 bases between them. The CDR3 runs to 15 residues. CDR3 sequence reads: CASSLGGRSYNEQFF. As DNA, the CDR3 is TGCGCCAGCAGCTTGGGAGGGAGGTCCTACAATGAGCAGTTCTTC.

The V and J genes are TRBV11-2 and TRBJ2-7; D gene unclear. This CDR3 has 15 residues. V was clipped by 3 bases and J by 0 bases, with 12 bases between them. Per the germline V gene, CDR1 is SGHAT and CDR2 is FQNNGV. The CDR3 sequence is CASSFDISTSYEQYF. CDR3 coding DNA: TGTGCCAGCAGCTTTGACATATCGACCTCCTACGAGCAGTACTTC.

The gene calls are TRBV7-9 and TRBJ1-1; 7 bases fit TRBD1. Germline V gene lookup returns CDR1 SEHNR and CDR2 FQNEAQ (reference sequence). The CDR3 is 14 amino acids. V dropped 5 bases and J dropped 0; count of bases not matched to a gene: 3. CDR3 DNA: TGTGCCAGCAGCCTGGGACAGATGAACACTGAAGCTTTCTTT. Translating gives CASSLGQMNTEAFF.

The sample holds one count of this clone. This CDR3 reads CASSWGLAGEGETQYF. Written as DNA, the CDR3 is TGTGCCAGCAGCTGGGGACTAGCGGGAGAGGGAGAGACCCAGTACTTC. The rearrangement uses TRBV5-8 and TRBJ2-5; TRBD2 matches 14 bases. The CDR3 sequence is 16 residues long. The ends lost 3 bases at V and 4 bases at J; junction bases unmatched: 5. Germline CDR1 reads SGHTS; CDR2 reads YDEGEE.

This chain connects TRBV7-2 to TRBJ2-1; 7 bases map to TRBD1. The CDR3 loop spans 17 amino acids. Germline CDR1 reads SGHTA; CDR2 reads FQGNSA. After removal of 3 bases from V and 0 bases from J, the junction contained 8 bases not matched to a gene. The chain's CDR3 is CASSLQGVASSYNEQFF. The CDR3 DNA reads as TGTGCCAGCAGCTTGCAGGGGGTAGCAAGCTCCTACAATGAGCAGTTCTTC.

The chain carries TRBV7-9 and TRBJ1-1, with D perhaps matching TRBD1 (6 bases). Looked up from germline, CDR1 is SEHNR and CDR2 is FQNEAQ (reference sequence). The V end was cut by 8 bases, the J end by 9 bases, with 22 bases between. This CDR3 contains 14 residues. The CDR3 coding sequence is TGTGCCAGCTCCATAGGGCAGGGGACGTTGAAAGCTTTCTTT. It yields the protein CASSIGQGTLKAFF.

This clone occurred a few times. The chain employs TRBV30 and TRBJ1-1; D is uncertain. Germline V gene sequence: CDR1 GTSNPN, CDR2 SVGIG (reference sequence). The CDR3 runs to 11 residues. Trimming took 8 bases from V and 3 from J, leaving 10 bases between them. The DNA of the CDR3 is TGTGCCGGAGGTGGTGACACTGAAGCTTTCTTT. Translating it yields CAGGGDTEAFF.

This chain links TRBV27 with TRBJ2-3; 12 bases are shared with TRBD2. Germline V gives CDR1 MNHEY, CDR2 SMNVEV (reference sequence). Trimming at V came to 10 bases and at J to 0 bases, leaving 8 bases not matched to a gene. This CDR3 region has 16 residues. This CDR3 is CATSGTSGPSTDTQYF. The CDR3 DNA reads TGTGCCACCTCAGGGACTAGCGGGCCTAGCACAGATACGCAGTATTTT.

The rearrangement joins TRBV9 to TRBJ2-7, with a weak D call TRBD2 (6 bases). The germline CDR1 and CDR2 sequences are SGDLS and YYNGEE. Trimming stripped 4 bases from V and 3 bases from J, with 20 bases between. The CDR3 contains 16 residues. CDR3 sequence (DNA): TGTGCCAGCAGCCCTAGAGGAGGGACTGGGAGCTACGAGCAGTACTTC. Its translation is CASSPRGGTGSYEQYF. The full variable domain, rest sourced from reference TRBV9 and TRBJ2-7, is DSGVTQTPKHLITATGQRVTLRCSPRSGDLSVYWYQQSLDQGLQFLIQYYNGEERAKGNILERFSAQQFPDLHSELNLSSLELGDSALYFCASSPRGGTGSYEQYFGPGTRLTVT.

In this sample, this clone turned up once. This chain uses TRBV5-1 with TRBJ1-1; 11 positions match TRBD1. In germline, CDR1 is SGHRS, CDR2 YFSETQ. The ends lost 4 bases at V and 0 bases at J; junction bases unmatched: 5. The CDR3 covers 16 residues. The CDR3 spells CASSQDRGLLNTEAFF. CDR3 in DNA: TGCGCCAGCAGCCAGGACAGGGGGCTCTTGAACACTGAAGCTTTCTTT.

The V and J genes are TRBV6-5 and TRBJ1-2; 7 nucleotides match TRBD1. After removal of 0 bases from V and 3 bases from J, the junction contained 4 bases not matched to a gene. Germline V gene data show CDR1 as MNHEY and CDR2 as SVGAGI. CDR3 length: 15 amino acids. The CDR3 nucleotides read TGTGCCAGCAGTTACTCGGGGACAGCCTACTATGGCTACACCTTC. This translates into CASSYSGTAYYGYTF.

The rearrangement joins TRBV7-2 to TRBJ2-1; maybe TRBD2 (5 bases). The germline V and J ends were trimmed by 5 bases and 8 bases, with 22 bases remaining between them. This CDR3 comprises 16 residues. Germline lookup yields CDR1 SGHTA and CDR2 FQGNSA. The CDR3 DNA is TGTGCCAGCAGCGCCACGGGGAGCAAACTTTCCGATGAGCAGTTCTTC. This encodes CASSATGSKLSDEQFF.

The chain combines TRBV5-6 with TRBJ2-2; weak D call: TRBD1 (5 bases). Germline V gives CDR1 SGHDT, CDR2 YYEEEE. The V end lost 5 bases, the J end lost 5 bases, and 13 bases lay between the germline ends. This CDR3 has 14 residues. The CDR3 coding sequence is TGTGCCAGCAGATTCGGACATCAGACCGGGGAGCTGTTTTTT. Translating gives CASRFGHQTGELFF.

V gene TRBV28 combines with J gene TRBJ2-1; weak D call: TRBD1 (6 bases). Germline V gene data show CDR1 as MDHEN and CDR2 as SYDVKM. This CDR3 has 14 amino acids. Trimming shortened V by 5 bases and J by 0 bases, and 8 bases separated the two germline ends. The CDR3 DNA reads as TGTGCCAGCAGTAGGGACAACTCCTACAATGAGCAGTTCTTC. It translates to CASSRDNSYNEQFF.

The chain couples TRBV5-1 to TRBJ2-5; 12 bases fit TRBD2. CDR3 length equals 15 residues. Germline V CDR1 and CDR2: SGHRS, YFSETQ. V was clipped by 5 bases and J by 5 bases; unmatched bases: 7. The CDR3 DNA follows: TGCGCCAGCAGATGGGGACTAGCGGGCCCGGAGACCCAGTACTTC. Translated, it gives CASRWGLAGPETQYF.

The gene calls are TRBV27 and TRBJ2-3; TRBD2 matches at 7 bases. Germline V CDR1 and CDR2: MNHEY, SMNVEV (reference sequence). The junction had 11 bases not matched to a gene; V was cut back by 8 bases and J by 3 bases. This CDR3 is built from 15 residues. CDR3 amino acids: CASGLTSPETDTQYF. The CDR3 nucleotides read TGTGCCAGCGGGTTGACTAGCCCTGAGACAGATACGCAGTATTTT.

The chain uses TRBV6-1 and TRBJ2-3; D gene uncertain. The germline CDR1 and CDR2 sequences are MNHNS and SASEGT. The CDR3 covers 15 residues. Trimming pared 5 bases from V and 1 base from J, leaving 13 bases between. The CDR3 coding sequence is TGTGCCAGCAGTCCTTTGGACGGACGCACAGATACGCAGTATTTT. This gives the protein CASSPLDGRTDTQYF.

The CDR3 DNA is TGTGCCAGCAATCCGGGACAGGGACGAGGGCGGCCCCAGCATTTT. This codes for CASNPGQGRGRPQHF. J is TRBJ1-5 and V is TRBV6-6; 9 bases align to TRBD1. CDR3 size: 15 residues. Germline V CDR1 and CDR2: MNHNY, SVGAGI (reference sequence). V gave up 7 bases and J gave up 9 bases; unmatched junction bases: 13.

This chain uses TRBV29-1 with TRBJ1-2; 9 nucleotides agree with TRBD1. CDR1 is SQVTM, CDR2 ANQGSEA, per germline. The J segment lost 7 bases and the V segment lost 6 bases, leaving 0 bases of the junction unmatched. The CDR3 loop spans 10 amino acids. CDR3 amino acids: CSVGQGGYTF. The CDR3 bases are TGCAGCGTGGGACAGGGTGGCTACACCTTC.

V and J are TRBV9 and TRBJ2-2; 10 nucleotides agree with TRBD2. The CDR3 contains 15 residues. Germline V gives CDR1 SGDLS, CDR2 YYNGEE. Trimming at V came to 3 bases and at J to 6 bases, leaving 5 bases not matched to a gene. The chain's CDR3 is CASSASGRAAGELFF. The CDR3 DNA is TGTGCCAGCAGCGCCAGCGGGAGGGCCGCCGGGGAGCTGTTTTTT.

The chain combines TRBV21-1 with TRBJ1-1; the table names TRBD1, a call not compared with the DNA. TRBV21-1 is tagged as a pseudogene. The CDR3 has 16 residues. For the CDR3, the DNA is TGTGCCAGCAGCAAAGACTCTTACAGGGCGGCCACTGAAGCTTTCTTT. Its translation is CASSKDSYRAATEAFF.